These T cell receptor beta chains were read from a single sample in a study of a mutant IDH1 vaccine in newly diagnosed glioma. Libraries were prepared by immunoSEQ multiplex PCR; TCRdb keeps only in-frame clonotypes and omits some of them. The sample records fewer than 45,000 clones, around 83% being singletons. These TCRs' antigens remain unknown. The material sequenced was PBMCs, taken from a glioma patient whose treatment included an IDH1 peptide vaccine. The receptors derive from a man in his forties or fifties with glioma. Each CDR3 is given with its conserved first and last residue. Each record gives: V gene, J gene, D gene, clone size, CDR3 DNA, CDR3 protein. D genes are given only for firm matches. Part of the rows lack a size; the others show once, few, many or a class for expanded clones.

TRBV2	TRBJ2-5	TRBD1	few	TGTGCCAGCATCAGACAGGGGGTGTACCAAGAGACCCAGTACTTC	CASIRQGVYQETQYF
TRBV27	TRBJ2-7	.	.	TGTGCCAGCCAGGACTGGATCTACGAGCAGTACTTC	CASQDWIYEQYF
TRBV5-1	TRBJ1-4	.	.	TGCGCCAGCAGCTCCGGGACAACAACTAATGAAAAACTGTTTTTT	CASSSGTTTNEKLFF
TRBV10-3	TRBJ2-1	.	once	TGTGCCATCATGTCTTTCTACAATGAGCAGTTCTTC	CAIMSFYNEQFF
TRBV7-9	TRBJ2-1	TRBD2	.	TGTGCCAGCAGCCTCCCCGGGACTAGCGGGAGAAGGAATGAGCAGTTCTTC	CASSLPGTSGRRNEQFF
TRBV7-3	TRBJ2-1	.	few	TGTGCCAGCAGCTTAGGGGGAACGCACAATGAGCAGTTCTTC	CASSLGGTHNEQFF
TRBV29-1	TRBJ1-1	TRBD1	.	TGCAGCGTCGCCGGACAGGGGGGCTACGCTGAAGCTTTCTTT	CSVAGQGGYAEAFF
TRBV7-2	TRBJ2-3	.	few	TGTGCCAGCAGCGGGGGGGCGGGAGTTCAAGATACGCAGTATTTT	CASSGGAGVQDTQYF
TRBV6-1	TRBJ1-1	.	.	TGTGCCAGCAAGCGTAGGGCTGGCACTGAAGCTTTCTTT	CASKRRAGTEAFF
TRBV7-6	TRBJ1-1	.	.	TGTGCCAGCAGCGCCCGAGACAGTAACACTGAAGCTTTCTTT	CASSARDSNTEAFF
TRBV13	TRBJ1-4	TRBD1	.	TGTGCCAGCAGCCCCCCGGGACAGGGGGCTGAAAAACTGTTTTTT	CASSPPGQGAEKLFF
TRBV2	TRBJ2-1	.	.	TGTGCCAGCAGTGACGGCAGCTATGAGCAGTTCTTC	CASSDGSYEQFF
TRBV7-6	TRBJ2-7	TRBD2	once	TGTGCCAGCAGCTTAGGACTAGCGGGCTACGAGCAGTACTTC	CASSLGLAGYEQYF
TRBV6-4	TRBJ2-1	TRBD2	few	TGTGCCAGCAGTGACGGGCTAGCGGGAGTCAATGAGCAGTTCTTC	CASSDGLAGVNEQFF
TRBV5-4	TRBJ1-2	.	few	TGTGCCAGCAGGATGTTCGGGGGTACCCCCTATGGCTACACCTTC	CASRMFGGTPYGYTF
TRBV7-7	TRBJ2-1	TRBD2	.	TGTGCTAGCAGCCCGACTAGCGCATACAATGAGCAGTTCTTC	CASSPTSAYNEQFF
TRBV19	TRBJ1-5	.	.	TGTGCCAGTACCGGAGGGGGGGGCAGGGCGGTCAATCAGCCCCAGCATTTT	CASTGGGGRAVNQPQHF
TRBV2	TRBJ1-5	TRBD1	.	TGTGCCAGCAGTGAAGCGCTTGGGACAGCCCAGCCCCAGCATTTT	CASSEALGTAQPQHF
TRBV2	TRBJ2-1	.	.	TGTGCCAGCAGTGTCGCGGAGGGGGGGTTCTACGAGAAGTTCTTC	CASSVAEGGFYEKFF
TRBV5-4	TRBJ1-2	.	.	TGTGCCAGCAGCTCGAATTATGGCTACACCTTC	CASSSNYGYTF
TRBV5-1	TRBJ2-7	TRBD1	.	TGCGCCAGCAGCGGGACGGGACAGGGATACTACGAGCAGTACTTC	CASSGTGQGYYEQYF
TRBV2	TRBJ2-1	TRBD2	.	TGTGCCAGCAGGACTAGGACTAGCGGGAGTAATGAGCAGTTCTTC	CASRTRTSGSNEQFF
TRBV7-8	TRBJ1-2	.	.	TGTGCCAGCAGCCCAGGTCGGGGGGGCTATGGCTACACCTTC	CASSPGRGGYGYTF
TRBV5-6	TRBJ2-3	.	.	TGTGCCAGCAGCTTGGGAGGTACGGCGGGCACAGATACGCAGTATTTT	CASSLGGTAGTDTQYF
TRBV5-8	TRBJ2-3	.	.	TGTGCCAGCAGCTTGCTACAGATCTACACAGATACGCAGTATTTT	CASSLLQIYTDTQYF
TRBV5-8	TRBJ2-1	.	.	TGTGCCAGCAGCCCGATAGCCTCCTACAATGAGCAGTTCTTC	CASSPIASYNEQFF
TRBV4-3	TRBJ1-4	TRBD1	.	TGCGCCAGCGCAAGGACCAGGGGGGCCTTAGGTGAAAAACTGTTTTTT	CASARTRGALGEKLFF
TRBV2	TRBJ1-5	.	.	TGTGCCAGCAGTGAACTCGGGAGAAATCAGCCCCAGCATTTT	CASSELGRNQPQHF
TRBV27	TRBJ1-4	TRBD1	.	TGTGCCAGCAAAAAACCGGGACAGGGAAACGAAAAACTGTTTTTT	CASKKPGQGNEKLFF
TRBV11-2	TRBJ1-5	.	.	TGTGCCAGCAGCCAGGAGAGTCAGCCCCAGCATTTT	CASSQESQPQHF
TRBV19	TRBJ2-5	.	.	TGTGCCAGTAGTACTACATTCAGAGAGACCCAGTACTTC	CASSTTFRETQYF
TRBV5-1	TRBJ2-1	.	.	TGCGCCAGCAGCCCCGACAGTAACTCCTACAATGAGCAGTTCTTC	CASSPDSNSYNEQFF
TRBV10-1	TRBJ2-2	TRBD2	.	TGCGATGTCGGACTAGCGGGAGAGGTTGGCGGGGAGCTGTTTTTT	CDVGLAGEVGGELFF
TRBV15	TRBJ2-3	.	.	TGTGCCACCAGCAGAGTTGGGGGGGGCCCAGATACGCAGTATTTT	CATSRVGGGPDTQYF
TRBV5-6	TRBJ2-5	.	.	TGTGCCAGCAGCTTCTATGGTGGGGCCCCCCCCCAAGAGACCCAGTACTTC	CASSFYGGAPPQETQYF
TRBV19	TRBJ2-7	TRBD1	.	TGTGCCAGTACTAACAGGGGGAACGAGCAGTACTTC	CASTNRGNEQYF
TRBV9	TRBJ1-1	.	few	TGTGCCAGCAGCGTAGCTGGACGGACAGTTGAAGCTTTCTTT	CASSVAGRTVEAFF
TRBV25-1	TRBJ2-6	TRBD1	.	TGTGCCAGCAGTTCACAGACAGGGGCCCCTGGGGCCAACGTCCTGACTTTC	CASSSQTGAPGANVLTF
TRBV4-2	TRBJ2-7	TRBD1	few	TGTGCCAGCAGCCTCTCCGCCGGGACAGGGTACGAGCAGTACTTC	CASSLSAGTGYEQYF
TRBV13	TRBJ1-2	.	few	TGTGCCAGCAGCTTGTCCCAGGGGACGACCTATGGCTACACCTTC	CASSLSQGTTYGYTF
TRBV11-2	TRBJ2-5	.	.	TGTGCCAGCAGCTTAGATAGGAGAGAGACCCAGTACTTC	CASSLDRRETQYF
TRBV5-1	TRBJ1-2	.	.	TGCGCCAGCAGCCAAGACGGCAGCTATGGCTACACCTTC	CASSQDGSYGYTF
TRBV7-2	TRBJ2-3	TRBD2	.	TGTGCCAGCAGCTTCCTACTAGCGAGCTACACGGGCTGGACAGATACGCAGTATTTT	CASSFLLASYTGWTDTQYF
TRBV4-2	TRBJ2-2	.	.	TGTGCCAGCAGCCAAAGACAGGGACTTAGGGACACCGGGGAGCTGTTTTTT	CASSQRQGLRDTGELFF
TRBV27	TRBJ2-7	.	.	TGTGCCAGCAGTTTAGTTTCTAATGGATTCTACGAGCAGTACTTC	CASSLVSNGFYEQYF
TRBV18	TRBJ2-5	.	few	TGTGCCAGCTCACCACGGGGAGAAGAGACCCAGTACTTC	CASSPRGEETQYF
TRBV9	TRBJ2-2	TRBD2	.	TGTGCCAGCAGCCACGGGGGGGGCGGGGAGCTGTTTTTT	CASSHGGGGELFF
TRBV2	TRBJ1-1	.	.	TGTGCCAGCAGGAGGGGGGAACTGAACACTGAAGCTTTCTTT	CASRRGELNTEAFF
TRBV7-2	TRBJ2-1	TRBD2	.	TGTGCCAGCAGCGCCCGGGGGGGACTAGTCTACAATGAGCAGTTCTTC	CASSARGGLVYNEQFF
TRBV5-1	TRBJ1-2	TRBD1	.	TGCGCCAGCAGCCGGGGACAGCTCTATGGCTACACCTTC	CASSRGQLYGYTF
TRBV5-1	TRBJ2-2	TRBD2	.	TGCGCCAGCACGCGGGAGGGGAACACCGGGGAGCTGTTTTTT	CASTREGNTGELFF
TRBV7-8	TRBJ2-7	.	.	TGTGCCAGCAGCTTAGCGGCAGGGGCCGGGTACGAGCAGTACTTC	CASSLAAGAGYEQYF
TRBV2	TRBJ1-2	.	.	TGTGCCAGCAGTGAAGCGGGGGCAGGGGTTCGACATGGCTACACCTTC	CASSEAGAGVRHGYTF
TRBV7-2	TRBJ2-7	TRBD2	.	TGTGCCAGCAGCGGTGGGGTACTAGCGGGAAGAGGATTCTACGAGCAGTACTTC	CASSGGVLAGRGFYEQYF